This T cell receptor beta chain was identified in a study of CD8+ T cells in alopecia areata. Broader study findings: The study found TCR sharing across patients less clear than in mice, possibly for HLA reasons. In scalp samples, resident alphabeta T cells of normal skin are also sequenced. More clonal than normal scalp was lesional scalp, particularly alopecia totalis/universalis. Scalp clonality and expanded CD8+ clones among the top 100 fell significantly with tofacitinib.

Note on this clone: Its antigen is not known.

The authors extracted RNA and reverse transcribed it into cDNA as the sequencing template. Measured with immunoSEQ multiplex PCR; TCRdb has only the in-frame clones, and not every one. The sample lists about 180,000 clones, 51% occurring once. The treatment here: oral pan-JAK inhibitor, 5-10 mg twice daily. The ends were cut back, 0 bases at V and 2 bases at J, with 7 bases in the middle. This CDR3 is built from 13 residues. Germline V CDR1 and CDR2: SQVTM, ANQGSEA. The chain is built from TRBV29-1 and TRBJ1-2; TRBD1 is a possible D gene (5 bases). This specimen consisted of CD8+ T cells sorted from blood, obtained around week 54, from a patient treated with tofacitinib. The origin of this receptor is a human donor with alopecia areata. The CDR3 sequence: CSVEDRGNYGYTF. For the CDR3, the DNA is TGCAGCGTTGAAGACCGGGGGAACTATGGCTACACCTTC.